The 27 T cell receptor beta chains presented below share a single source sample, sequenced in a study of cytomegalovirus exposure and HLA in healthy donors. This PCR relied on a set of 60 Vbeta primers and 13 Jbeta primers. TCRdb's copy holds only in-frame clones and misses some; the assay was immunoSEQ multiplex PCR. Seen here are approximately 120,000 clones, approximately 85% observed once, and the top ten hold approximately 6.4%. The sample was PBMCs. The receptors originated from a woman in her 30s in good health and CMV-seropositive.

This clone was detected once. The chain employs TRBV5-1 and TRBJ1-1, with D perhaps TRBD1 (5 bases). CDR1 SGHRS and CDR2 YFSETQ come from the germline V gene. With 2 bases removed from V and 4 bases from J, the gap between germline ends came to 6 bases. The CDR3 is 12 amino acids. The CDR3 DNA reads as TGCGCCAGCAGCTTTACAGGCACTGAAGCTTTCTTT. It specifies CASSFTGTEAFF.

The J gene is TRBJ1-2, the V gene TRBV6-4, with D hard to call. CDR1 and CDR2 (germline): MRHNA, SNTAGT. Trimming pared 2 bases from V and 4 bases from J, leaving 11 bases between. This CDR3 comprises 14 residues. CDR3 protein: CASSDEAAGYGYTF. DNA for the CDR3: TGTGCCAGCAGTGACGAGGCGGCCGGCTATGGCTACACCTTC.

The J gene is TRBJ2-3, the V gene TRBV10-3; D is uncertain. This CDR3 contains 13 residues. Germline assignment: CDR1 ENHRY and CDR2 SYGVKD. The V gene lost 2 bases and the J gene lost 2 bases, with 5 bases spanning the gap. CDR3 loop: CAISERVTDTQYF. In nucleotides, the CDR3 is TGTGCCATCAGTGAGCGGGTCACAGATACGCAGTATTTT.

V is TRBV11-2 and J is TRBJ2-6, with D uncertain. V lost 5 bases and J 0 bases, leaving 14 bases between the germline ends. Germline V gives CDR1 SGHAT, CDR2 FQNNGV. CDR3 length equals 17 residues. The CDR3 protein is CASSLDKRSSGANVLTF. Written as DNA, the CDR3 is TGTGCCAGCAGCCTCGACAAAAGAAGCTCTGGGGCCAACGTCCTGACTTTC.

The V gene is TRBV10-2, the J gene TRBJ2-7; 9 bases are a match to TRBD1. V was pared by 4 bases and J by 1 base, with 8 bases of the junction left unmatched. The germline V gene encodes CDR1 WSHSY and CDR2 SAAADI. This CDR3 comprises 16 residues. The CDR3 sequence: CASSGLPGQGSYEQYF. As DNA, the CDR3 is TGCGCCAGCAGTGGACTCCCGGGACAGGGTTCCTACGAGCAGTACTTC.

The CDR3 nucleotides read TGCGCCAGCAGCTTCGGGACAGGGGAAATGGTCGGCGAGCAGTACTTC. It is translated as CASSFGTGEMVGEQYF. This chain joins TRBV5-1 and TRBJ2-7; TRBD1 agrees at 10 bases. The germline CDR1 and CDR2 sequences are SGHRS and YFSETQ. With 2 bases clipped from V and 6 bases from J, the junction kept 11 bases outside the gene matches. This CDR3 region has 16 residues.

The gene calls are TRBV2 and TRBJ2-3; TRBD2 might be the D (5 bases). The CDR3 covers 15 residues. V lost 11 bases and J 6 bases, leaving 24 bases between the germline ends. CDR1 is SNHLY and CDR2 is FYNNEI in the germline V gene. The CDR3 reads CADIAERAVMDTQYF. CDR3 coding DNA: TGTGCCGATATAGCCGAGCGAGCGGTGATGGATACGCAGTATTTT.

The J gene is TRBJ2-1, the V gene TRBV18; TRBD2 is a possible D gene (7 bases). V lost 1 base and J 11 bases, leaving 12 bases between the germline ends. The CDR3 has 13 residues. Germline V CDR1 and CDR2: KGHSH, LQKENI. The CDR3 DNA reads TGTGCCAGCTCACCACGGGAGGGGGGGCAGCAGTTCTTC. It specifies CASSPREGGQQFF.

This clone was picked up a small number of times. The chain couples TRBV28 to TRBJ1-5, with D tentatively TRBD1 (5 bases). Germline V gene sequence: CDR1 MDHEN, CDR2 SYDVKM. The CDR3 runs 17 residues. Trimming removed 3 bases at V and 0 bases at J, with 15 bases between. Written as DNA, the CDR3 is TGTGCCAGCAGTTTTGGTGGGGCCACTTATAGCAATCAGCCCCAGCATTTT. It specifies CASSFGGATYSNQPQHF.

V and J are TRBV2 and TRBJ1-5; D is uncertain. The germline V gene has CDR1 SNHLY and CDR2 FYNNEI. The CDR3 loop spans 13 amino acids. Trimming stripped 7 bases from V and 2 bases from J, with 9 bases between. CDR3 sequence reads: CASTDGGNQPQHF. The CDR3 coding sequence is TGTGCCAGCACCGATGGAGGCAATCAGCCCCAGCATTTT. The full variable domain, its missing parts supplied by reference TRBV2 and TRBJ1-5, is EPEVTQTPSHQVTQMGQEVILRCVPISNHLYFYWYRQILGQKVEFLVSFYNNEISEKSEIFDDQFSVERPDGSNFTLKIRSTKLEDSAMYFCASTDGGNQPQHFGDGTRLSIL.

Only one count was recorded for this clone. This rearrangement joins TRBV14 to TRBJ2-3, with no clear D. This CDR3 has 15 residues. Trimming cost V 5 bases and J 1 base, with 13 bases left between them. Germline assignment: CDR1 SGHDN and CDR2 FVKESK. The CDR3 region has the DNA TGTGCCAGCAGCGCACAGTGGGCGCGCACAGATACGCAGTATTTT. Its protein is CASSAQWARTDTQYF. Looking up the rest from reference TRBV14 and TRBJ2-3 gives the full variable domain: EAGVTQFPSHSVIEKGQTVTLRCDPISGHDNLYWYRRVMGKEIKFLLHFVKESKQDESGMPNNRFLAERTGGTYSTLKVQPAELEDSGVYFCASSAQWARTDTQYFGPGTRLTVL.

V and J are TRBV9 and TRBJ2-2, with 9 nucleotides matching TRBD1. J gave up 3 bases and V 6 bases, and 9 bases lay outside the gene matches. Germline lookup yields CDR1 SGDLS and CDR2 YYNGEE. CDR3 length equals 16 residues. The CDR3 sequence: CASTDPGQGDTGELFF. The CDR3 coding sequence is TGTGCCAGCACGGACCCGGGACAGGGCGACACCGGGGAGCTGTTTTTT.

Comments on this clone: The sample carries other DNA sequences with the same CDR3. This chain joins TRBV5-1 and TRBJ1-1; 9 bases match TRBD1. This CDR3 has 13 amino acids. Per germline, CDR1 SGHRS and CDR2 YFSETQ. Trimming removed 4 bases from V and 5 bases from J; junction bases left unmatched: 3. The DNA of the CDR3 is TGCGCCAGCAGCCTGACAGGGGGGACTGAAGCTTTCTTT. This sequence encodes CASSLTGGTEAFF.

This chain joins TRBV30 and TRBJ2-7, with 7 positions matching TRBD2. V gave up 2 bases and J gave up 2 bases; unmatched junction bases: 12. The CDR3 runs 16 residues. Germline lookup yields CDR1 GTSNPN and CDR2 SVGIG (reference sequence). CDR3 sequence reads: CAWSHPWGTTTYEQYF. The DNA of the CDR3 is TGTGCCTGGAGTCACCCGTGGGGGACTACAACCTACGAGCAGTACTTC.

The V and J genes are TRBV19 and TRBJ1-1; perhaps TRBD1 as D (5 bases). The CDR3 is made up of 15 amino acids. Trimming took 7 bases from V and 7 from J, leaving 22 bases between them. CDR1 and CDR2 from the germline V gene are LNHDA and SQIVND (reference sequence). DNA of the CDR3: TGTGCCAGTAAACTAAGTATGGGAGGGGCCGGTGAAGCTTTCTTT. Amino acids: CASKLSMGGAGEAFF.

As for this clone: In the same sample, other DNA sequences code for this CDR3. J is TRBJ1-5 and V is TRBV18; unclear D gene. Germline V gene data show CDR1 as KGHSH and CDR2 as LQKENI. This CDR3 has 13 residues. Trimming took off 3 bases at V and 4 bases at J, with 7 bases between the two ends. In DNA form, the CDR3 reads TGTGCCAGCTCACCCGGTAGTAATCAGCCCCAGCATTTT. Translating it yields CASSPGSNQPQHF.

The rearrangement links TRBV30 to TRBJ2-7; no clear D. Germline V gives CDR1 GTSNPN, CDR2 SVGIG (reference sequence). The CDR3 is 12 residues long. V was clipped by 0 bases and J by 3 bases, with 6 bases between them. The CDR3 DNA follows: TGTGCCTGGAGTGTGGGCAGCTACGAGCAGTACTTC. Its translation is CAWSVGSYEQYF.

The J gene is TRBJ2-3, the V gene TRBV15, with 7 bases aligning to TRBD2. V dropped 1 base and J dropped 6; count of bases not matched to a gene: 1. Germline V gene sequence: CDR1 LNHNV, CDR2 YYDKDF (reference sequence). The CDR3 consists of 13 residues. As DNA, the CDR3 is TGTGCCACCAGCAGAGTGGGGGGGGATACGCAGTATTTT. This encodes CATSRVGGDTQYF.

The chain couples TRBV4-1 to TRBJ1-1, with D unclear. CDR1 is MGHRA and CDR2 is YSYEKL in the germline V gene. CDR3 length: 13 amino acids. V lost 1 base and J 10 bases, leaving 13 bases between the germline ends. CDR3 protein: CASSQGRREGAFF. The CDR3 DNA follows: TGCGCCAGCAGCCAAGGACGGAGGGAGGGAGCTTTCTTT.

This clone was found once. The chain is built from TRBV30 and TRBJ1-1; D is unclear. Per the germline V gene, CDR1 is GTSNPN and CDR2 is SVGIG (reference sequence). Deletions cut 0 bases from V and 8 bases from J, with 13 bases between. This CDR3 is 13 amino acids long. For the CDR3, the DNA is TGTGCCTGGAGTGTATGGGAGGAGAGGGAAGCTTTCTTT. Its protein product is CAWSVWEEREAFF.

This chain joins TRBV29-1 and TRBJ1-2; possible D gene TRBD1, 6 bases. V shed 6 bases and J shed 4 bases, with 18 bases lying between them. CDR3 length: 14 residues. Germline V gene lookup returns CDR1 SQVTM and CDR2 ANQGSEA. The CDR3 region has the DNA TGCAGCGTGGCTACAGGGAGTGGATTCTATGGCTACACCTTC. The encoded protein is CSVATGSGFYGYTF.

This rearrangement joins TRBV4-1 to TRBJ2-7; 8 bases are shared with TRBD1. V dropped 4 bases and J dropped 2; count of bases not matched to a gene: 10. This CDR3 contains 16 residues. Germline loops: CDR1 MGHRA, CDR2 YSYEKL. The CDR3 is CASSPSGTGATYEQYF. The CDR3 DNA sequence: TGCGCCAGCAGCCCCTCCGGGACAGGAGCTACCTACGAGCAGTACTTC.

The chain uses TRBV28 and TRBJ1-2, with 9 bases aligning to TRBD1. V shed 6 bases, J shed 6 bases, and the junction held 5 bases outside the gene matches. This CDR3 region has 13 residues. Germline V gene data show CDR1 as MDHEN and CDR2 as SYDVKM. Here the CDR3 DNA reads TGTGCCAGCAGCCTACGGGACAGGGATGGCTACACCTTC. Protein product: CASSLRDRDGYTF.

The rearrangement joins TRBV5-6 to TRBJ2-3; 11 bases map to TRBD2. Germline lookup yields CDR1 SGHDT and CDR2 YYEEEE. The CDR3 loop spans 17 amino acids. The ends lost 2 bases at V and 1 base at J; junction bases unmatched: 6. CDR3 DNA: TGTGCCAGCAGCTTTGGACTAGCGGGTTTGGGCACAGATACGCAGTATTTT. As protein: CASSFGLAGLGTDTQYF.

This sequence joins TRBV28 and TRBJ2-1; 7 positions match TRBD2. Germline V gene data show CDR1 as MDHEN and CDR2 as SYDVKM. This CDR3 has 18 residues. V lost 3 bases to trimming and J lost 9 bases; unmatched junction nucleotides: 20. Written as DNA, the CDR3 is TGTGCCAGCAGTTTTCTAGGCCTAGCCTCCTATGGCGGGGGTGAGCAGTTCTTC. Translated: CASSFLGLASYGGGEQFF.

The chain is built from TRBV11-3 and TRBJ1-1, with 9 bases matching TRBD1. Trimming at V came to 5 bases and at J to 1 base, leaving 2 bases not matched to a gene. The CDR3 is 14 amino acids. Per the germline V gene, CDR1 is SGHNT and CDR2 is YENEEA. In nucleotides, the CDR3 is TGTGCCAGCAGCAAGGGACAGGGGAACACTGAAGCTTTCTTT. This gives the protein CASSKGQGNTEAFF. The entire variable domain, with the rest obtained from reference TRBV11-3 and TRBJ1-1, is as follows: EAGVVQSPRYKIIEKKQPVAFWCNPISGHNTLYWYLQNLGQGPELLIRYENEEAVDDSQLPKDRFSAERLKGVDSTLKIQPAELGDSAVYLCASSKGQGNTEAFFGQGTRLTVV.

The count of this clone is one. The chain couples TRBV27 to TRBJ2-5; 9 bases align to TRBD1. The J call is doubtful: the DNA matches TRBJ2-7 better. Germline lookup yields CDR1 MNHEY and CDR2 SMNVEV (reference sequence). This CDR3 has 15 amino acids. This CDR3 reads CASSLFGTGFYEQYF. The CDR3 DNA sequence: TGTGCCAGCAGTTTATTCGGGACAGGGTTCTACGAGCAGTACTTC.